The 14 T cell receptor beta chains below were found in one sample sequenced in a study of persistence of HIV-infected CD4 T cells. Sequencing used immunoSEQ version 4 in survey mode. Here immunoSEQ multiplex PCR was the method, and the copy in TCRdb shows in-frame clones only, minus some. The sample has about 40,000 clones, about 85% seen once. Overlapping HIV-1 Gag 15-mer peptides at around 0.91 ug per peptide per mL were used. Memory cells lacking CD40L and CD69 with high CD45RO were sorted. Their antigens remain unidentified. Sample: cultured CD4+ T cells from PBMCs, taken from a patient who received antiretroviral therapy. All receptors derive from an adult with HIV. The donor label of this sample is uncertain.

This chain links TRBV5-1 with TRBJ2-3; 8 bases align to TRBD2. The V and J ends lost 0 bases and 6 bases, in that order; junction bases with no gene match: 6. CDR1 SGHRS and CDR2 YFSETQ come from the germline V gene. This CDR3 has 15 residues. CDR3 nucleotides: TGCGCCAGCAGCTTGGGTCGGGGGGGCCGTGATACGCAGTATTTT. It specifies CASSLGRGGRDTQYF.

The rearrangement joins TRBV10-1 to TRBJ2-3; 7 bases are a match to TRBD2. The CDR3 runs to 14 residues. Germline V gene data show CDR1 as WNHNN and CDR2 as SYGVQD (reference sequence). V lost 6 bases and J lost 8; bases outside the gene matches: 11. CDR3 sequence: CASSSEISGGTQYF. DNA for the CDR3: TGCGCCAGCAGCAGTGAAATCTCGGGGGGTACGCAGTATTTT.

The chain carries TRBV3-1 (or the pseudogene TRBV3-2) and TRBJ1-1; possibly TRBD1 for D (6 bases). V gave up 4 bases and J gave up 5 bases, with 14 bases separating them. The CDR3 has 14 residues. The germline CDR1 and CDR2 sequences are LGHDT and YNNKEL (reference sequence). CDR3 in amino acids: CASSRSKGGTEAFF. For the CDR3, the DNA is TGTGCCAGCAGCCGATCAAAGGGGGGGACTGAAGCTTTCTTT.

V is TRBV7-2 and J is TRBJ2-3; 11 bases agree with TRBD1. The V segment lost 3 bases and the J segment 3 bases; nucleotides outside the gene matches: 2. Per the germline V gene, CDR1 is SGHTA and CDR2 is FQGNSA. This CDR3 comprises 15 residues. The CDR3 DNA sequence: TGTGCCAGCAGCTTGGGACAGGGGGTGACAGATACGCAGTATTTT. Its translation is CASSLGQGVTDTQYF.

The CDR3 spells CASSLGSSGGADEQYF. The DNA of the CDR3 is TGCGCCAGCAGCTTGGGTAGTAGCGGGGGGGCCGACGAGCAGTACTTC. This chain connects TRBV5-1 to TRBJ2-7; 11 bases agree with TRBD2. Germline V gives CDR1 SGHRS, CDR2 YFSETQ. The CDR3 length is 16 residues. V was pared by 0 bases and J by 5 bases, with 7 bases of the junction left unmatched. Full variable domain (missing parts from reference TRBV5-1 and TRBJ2-7): KAGVTQTPRYLIKTRGQQVTLSCSPISGHRSVSWYQQTPGQGLQFLFEYFSETQRNKGNFPGRFSGRQFSNSRSEMNVSTLELGDSALYLCASSLGSSGGADEQYFGPGTRLTVT.

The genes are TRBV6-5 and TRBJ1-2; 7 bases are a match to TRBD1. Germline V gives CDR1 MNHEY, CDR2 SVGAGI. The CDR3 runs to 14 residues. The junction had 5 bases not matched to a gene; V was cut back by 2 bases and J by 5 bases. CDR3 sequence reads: CASSYGRTGYGYTF. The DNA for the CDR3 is TGTGCCAGCAGTTACGGTCGGACAGGTTATGGCTACACCTTC.

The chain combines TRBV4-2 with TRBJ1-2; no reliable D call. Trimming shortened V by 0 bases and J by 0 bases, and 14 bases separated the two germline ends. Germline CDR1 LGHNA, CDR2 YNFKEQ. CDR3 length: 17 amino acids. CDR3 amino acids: CASSQELPGDSNYGYTF. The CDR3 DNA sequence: TGTGCCAGCAGCCAAGAATTGCCAGGAGATTCTAACTATGGCTACACCTTC.

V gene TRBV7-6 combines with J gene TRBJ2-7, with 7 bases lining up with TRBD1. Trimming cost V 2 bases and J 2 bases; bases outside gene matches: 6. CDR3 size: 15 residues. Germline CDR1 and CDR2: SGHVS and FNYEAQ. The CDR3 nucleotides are TGTGCCAGCAGCTTATTCCAGGGGGTAACCTACGAGCAGTACTTC. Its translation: CASSLFQGVTYEQYF.

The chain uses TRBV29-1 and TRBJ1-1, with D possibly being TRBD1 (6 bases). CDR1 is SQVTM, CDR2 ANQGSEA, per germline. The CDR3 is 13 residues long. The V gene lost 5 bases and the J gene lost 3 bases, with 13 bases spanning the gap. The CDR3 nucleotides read TGCAGCGTTCGCAGGGACACCTACACTGAAGCTTTCTTT. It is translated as CSVRRDTYTEAFF.

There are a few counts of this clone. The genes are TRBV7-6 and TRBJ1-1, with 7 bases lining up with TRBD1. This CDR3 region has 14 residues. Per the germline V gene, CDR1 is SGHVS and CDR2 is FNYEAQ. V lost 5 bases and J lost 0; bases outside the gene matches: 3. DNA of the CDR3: TGTGCCAGCAGCCGACAGGGCTTGAACACTGAAGCTTTCTTT. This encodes CASSRQGLNTEAFF.

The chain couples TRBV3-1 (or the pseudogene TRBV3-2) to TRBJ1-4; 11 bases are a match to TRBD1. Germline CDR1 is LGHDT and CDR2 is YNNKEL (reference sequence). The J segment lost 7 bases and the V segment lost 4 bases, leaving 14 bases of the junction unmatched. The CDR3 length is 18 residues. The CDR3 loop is CASSRTGTGGRRVEKLFF. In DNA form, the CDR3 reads TGTGCCAGCAGCCGAACCGGGACAGGGGGGCGAAGAGTTGAAAAACTGTTTTTT.

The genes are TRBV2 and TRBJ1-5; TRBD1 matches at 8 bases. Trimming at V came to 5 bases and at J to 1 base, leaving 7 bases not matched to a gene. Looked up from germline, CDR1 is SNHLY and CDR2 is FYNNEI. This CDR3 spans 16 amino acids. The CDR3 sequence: CASSSQGGRSNQPQHF. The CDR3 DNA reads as TGTGCCAGCAGTTCACAGGGGGGTCGAAGCAATCAGCCCCAGCATTTT.

The CDR3 here is CASSKQRGGTQYF. CDR3 in DNA: TGTGCCAGCAGCAAACAGCGGGGGGGTACGCAGTATTTT. V is TRBV9 and J is TRBJ2-3; 10 nucleotides agree with TRBD2. V dropped 4 bases and J dropped 8; count of bases not matched to a gene: 4. The CDR3 spans 13 residues. The germline V gene encodes CDR1 SGDLS and CDR2 YYNGEE.

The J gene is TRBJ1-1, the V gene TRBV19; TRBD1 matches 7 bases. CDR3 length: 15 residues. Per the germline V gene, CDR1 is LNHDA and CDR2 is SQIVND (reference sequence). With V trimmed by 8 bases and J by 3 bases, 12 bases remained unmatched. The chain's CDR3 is CASQPNRGGYTEAFF. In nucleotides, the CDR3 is TGTGCCAGTCAACCCAACAGGGGTGGGTACACTGAAGCTTTCTTT.